This entry lists 16 T cell receptor beta chains sequenced from one sample in a study of blood T cells in healthy people across ages. Combining a sample-barcoded 5' primer with a J-beta primer mix, a second PCR ran for about 7 to 11 cycles. TCRdb processed the 5' RACE reads anew with MiXCR; each CDR3 protein has one entry. The data show 1.5 million to 2 million distinct CDR3 sequences, with approximately 50% seen just once and less than 2.5% held by the top ten. The sequenced material came from blood. These receptors all come from a woman aged 40 to 50 in good health.

This clonotype was found once. The chain couples TRBV27 to TRBJ1-1; 7 bases line up with TRBD1. Per germline, CDR1 MNHEY and CDR2 SMNVEV (reference sequence). This CDR3 has 15 amino acids. With V trimmed by 8 bases and J by 4 bases, 13 bases remained unmatched. The CDR3 DNA reads as TGTGCCAGCGGGTCGAACTACAGGGACAGCACTGAAGCTTTCTTT. Protein: CASGSNYRDSTEAFF.

This clonotype was recorded a few times. The chain combines TRBV10-3 with TRBJ2-5; TRBD1 matches 7 bases. Unmatched junction bases numbered 9, after V lost 6 bases and J lost 2 bases. This CDR3 is 15 amino acids long. Germline CDR1 is ENHRY and CDR2 is SYGVKD. The CDR3 DNA reads as TGTGCCATCAGAAAGCTACGGGACAGTCAAGAGACCCAGTACTTC. Translation: CAIRKLRDSQETQYF.

V gene TRBV6-2 or TRBV6-3 combines with J gene TRBJ2-5, with 10 bases lining up with TRBD1. The last part of the DNA fits TRBJ2-7 better; the J call may be wrong. This CDR3 is built from 15 residues. CDR1 MNHEY and CDR2 SVGEGT come from the germline V gene. CDR3 nucleotides: TGTGCCAGCAGAACCGGGACAGGGGCGGTGAACGAGCAGTACTTC. This gives the protein CASRTGTGAVNEQYF.

In this sample, this clonotype turned up once. The chain combines TRBV6-6 with TRBJ1-2; D uncertain. The germline V gene encodes CDR1 MNHNY and CDR2 SVGAGI (reference sequence). The CDR3 length is 13 residues. V lost 4 bases to trimming and J lost 6 bases, with 12 bases between them. The CDR3 DNA reads TGTGCCAGCAGTTTGGAAGAACTAAATGGCTACACCTTC. This encodes CASSLEELNGYTF.

The chain carries TRBV29-1 and TRBJ1-1, with D unresolved. There are 10 residues in the CDR3. V dropped 7 bases and J dropped 7 bases, with 10 bases sitting between them. The germline gives CDR1 SQVTM, CDR2 ANQGSEA. The DNA for the CDR3 is TGCAGCGGGGCCACGCGTGAAGCTTTCTTT. Translation gives CSGATREAFF.

The chain links TRBV24-1 to TRBJ2-7; weak D call: TRBD1 (6 bases). The CDR3 runs 11 residues. V lost 6 bases to trimming and J lost 9 bases, with 11 bases between them. Germline-derived CDR1 and CDR2 are KGHDR and SFDVKD. CDR3 coding DNA: TGTGCCACCAGTCTTGCGGACAGGCAGTACTTC. Its protein is CATSLADRQYF.

This chain links TRBV28 with TRBJ2-7, with D possibly being TRBD1 (5 bases). Between the trimmed V and J ends, which lost 5 bases and 5 bases, there was a span of 13 bases. This CDR3 region has 13 residues. Looked up from germline, CDR1 is MDHEN and CDR2 is SYDVKM. The CDR3 region is CASSRGFGDEQYF. Here the CDR3 DNA reads TGTGCCAGCAGTAGGGGCTTTGGGGACGAGCAGTACTTC.

This clonotype has just one count. This chain uses TRBV5-1 with TRBJ1-1; 8 bases align to TRBD1. J gave up 4 bases and V 7 bases, and 12 bases lay outside the gene matches. From germline, CDR1 is SGHRS and CDR2 YFSETQ. The CDR3 is 15 residues long. The CDR3: CASSPGDRFSTEAFF. DNA for the CDR3: TGCGCCAGCTCCCCCGGGGACAGGTTTTCCACTGAAGCTTTCTTT.

V gene TRBV20-1 combines with J gene TRBJ2-1, with no clear D. Trimming took off 1 base at V and 6 bases at J, with 10 bases between the two ends. The germline gives CDR1 DFQATT, CDR2 SNEGSKA (reference sequence). The CDR3 is 13 amino acids. The CDR3 loop is CSARGIVLNEQFF. CDR3 coding DNA: TGCAGTGCTAGAGGTATCGTTCTCAATGAGCAGTTCTTC.

The chain links TRBV23-1 to TRBJ2-7; TRBD1 is a possible D gene (6 bases). TRBV23-1 is an ORF for which the function is uncertain. The CDR3 has 16 amino acids. V was pared by 3 bases and J by 5 bases, with 20 bases between. CDR3 sequence (DNA): TGCGCCAGCAGTCAGTCACTTGGGCAGGGGATAGACGAGCAGTACTTC. It translates to CASSQSLGQGIDEQYF.

A note on this clonotype: Compared with germline, one end of the junction differs, possibly owing to a read error. This chain links TRBV7-9 with TRBJ1-2; D gene unclear. Per germline, CDR1 SEHNR and CDR2 FQNEAQ (reference sequence). There are 14 residues in the CDR3. This CDR3 reads CTSSLAASDYGYTF. For the CDR3, the DNA is TGTACCAGCAGCTTAGCCGCGTCGGACTATGGCTACACCTTC.

The chain uses TRBV6-2 or TRBV6-3 and TRBJ1-2; 8 nucleotides agree with TRBD1. This CDR3 has 15 residues. The trim removed 6 bases at V and 2 bases at J, leaving 8 bases unmatched. CDR1 is MNHEY and CDR2 is SVGEGT in the germline V gene. CDR3 coding DNA: TGTGCCAGCAGACCGACAGGGGAACGCAACTATGGCTACACCTTC. Encoded protein: CASRPTGERNYGYTF.

This clonotype was counted between two and nine times. The chain is built from TRBV19 and TRBJ2-5, with D perhaps assigned TRBD1 or TRBD2 (6 bases each). The end of the DNA fits TRBJ2-7 better, so the J call may be wrong. The CDR3 is 14 residues long. Germline assignment: CDR1 LNHDA and CDR2 SQIVND (reference sequence). In DNA, the CDR3 is TGTGCCAGTAGTAAGATCGAGGGGGGCTACGAGCAGTACTTC. Translated: CASSKIEGGYEQYF.

The chain carries TRBV7-9 and TRBJ1-5, with a weak D call TRBD1 (5 bases). Germline lookup yields CDR1 SEHNR and CDR2 FQNEAQ (reference sequence). The CDR3 sequence is 16 residues long. Trimming took off 6 bases at V and 1 base at J, with 16 bases between the two ends. CDR3 residues: CASSFPFRGSNQPQHF. CDR3 DNA: TGTGCCAGCAGTTTTCCCTTCCGGGGGAGCAATCAGCCCCAGCATTTT.

The chain couples TRBV4-3 to TRBJ2-6; the match to TRBD1 covers 7 bases. Germline V CDR1 and CDR2: LGHNA, YSLEER. This CDR3 spans 20 amino acids. V lost 0 bases, J lost 0 bases, and 11 bases stayed unmatched. CDR3 protein: CASSQELSGQPTSGANVLTF. DNA of the CDR3: TGCGCCAGCAGCCAAGAATTGTCGGGACAGCCAACCTCTGGGGCCAACGTCCTGACTTTC.

This clonotype has more than one count but fewer than ten. The V gene is TRBV6-6, the J gene TRBJ2-7; 11 bases agree with TRBD1. This CDR3 is 15 amino acids long. The V segment lost 5 bases and the J segment 4 bases; nucleotides outside the gene matches: 7. Germline V CDR1 and CDR2: MNHNY, SVGAGI (reference sequence). This CDR3 reads CASSPRDRGKYEQYF. CDR3 coding DNA: TGTGCCAGCAGTCCGAGGGACAGGGGGAAATACGAGCAGTACTTC.